The rows below give T cell receptor beta chains drawn from one sample of a study of blood T cells in healthy people across ages. TCRdb independently ran MiXCR on the 5' RACE reads; one entry per CDR3 protein. Here the sample spans approximately 1.5 million distinct CDR3 sequences, less than 45% being singletons. The specimen sequenced was blood. The source is a woman aged 18-35 years in good health. Both conserved end residues are part of each CDR3. The order of the fields is D gene, V gene, clone size, J gene, CDR3 protein, CDR3 DNA. The D gene is left open where the match is weak. Expanded clones are given a class, and other clones once, few, many or no size at all.

d_gene: .
v_gene: TRBV10-3
abundance: .
j_gene: TRBJ2-7
CDR3aa: CATNPGRRTDSYEQYF
CDR3nt: TGTGCCACAAACCCTGGACGGCGGACGGACTCCTACGAGCAGTACTTC

d_gene: .
v_gene: TRBV5-1
abundance: .
j_gene: TRBJ2-1
CDR3aa: CASSLVPAYNEQFF
CDR3nt: TGCGCCAGCAGCTTGGTTCCAGCCTACAATGAGCAGTTCTTC

d_gene: .
v_gene: TRBV12-3/TRBV12-4
abundance: .
j_gene: TRBJ2-3
CDR3aa: CASKKQMSTDTQYF
CDR3nt: TGTGCCAGCAAAAAACAGATGAGCACAGATACGCAGTATTTT

d_gene: .
v_gene: TRBV27
abundance: few
j_gene: TRBJ1-1
CDR3aa: CASSLLSGTEAFF
CDR3nt: TGTGCCAGCAGTTTACTTAGCGGGACTGAAGCTTTCTTT

d_gene: TRBD2
v_gene: TRBV27
abundance: few
j_gene: TRBJ2-1
CDR3aa: CASSGSGMAYNEQFF
CDR3nt: TGTGCCAGCAGCGGGAGCGGGATGGCCTACAATGAGCAGTTCTTC

d_gene: TRBD2
v_gene: TRBV27
abundance: .
j_gene: TRBJ2-5
CDR3aa: CASSFRGTSPEETQYF
CDR3nt: TGTGCCAGCAGTTTCCGCGGGACTAGCCCCGAAGAGACCCAGTACTTC

d_gene: .
v_gene: TRBV28
abundance: .
j_gene: TRBJ1-1
CDR3aa: CASTRGLDEAFF
CDR3nt: TGTGCCAGCACCCGGGGGTTAGATGAAGCTTTCTTT

d_gene: .
v_gene: TRBV6-2/TRBV6-3
abundance: few
j_gene: TRBJ2-1
CDR3aa: CASSYEASPTNEQFF
CDR3nt: TGTGCCAGCAGTTATGAGGCTTCCCCGACCAATGAGCAGTTCTTC

d_gene: TRBD1
v_gene: TRBV29-1
abundance: .
j_gene: TRBJ2-7
CDR3aa: CSVAGQGGYEQYF
CDR3nt: TGCAGCGTTGCGGGACAGGGAGGCTACGAGCAGTACTTC

d_gene: .
v_gene: TRBV20-1
abundance: .
j_gene: TRBJ2-2
CDR3aa: CSASERANTGELFF
CDR3nt: TGCAGTGCTAGCGAGCGGGCGAACACCGGGGAGCTGTTTTTT

d_gene: .
v_gene: TRBV15
abundance: .
j_gene: TRBJ2-1
CDR3aa: CATSRDGDGQYNEQFF
CDR3nt: TGTGCCACCAGCAGAGATGGCGATGGACAGTACAATGAGCAGTTCTTC

d_gene: .
v_gene: TRBV21-1
abundance: .
j_gene: TRBJ2-7
CDR3aa: CASSKGASLAGSYEQYF
CDR3nt: TGTGCCAGCAGCAAAGGGGCAAGTCTAGCGGGCTCCTACGAGCAGTACTTC

d_gene: .
v_gene: TRBV27
abundance: .
j_gene: TRBJ2-5
CDR3aa: CATNKICEETQYF
CDR3nt: TGTGCCACCAACAAGATATGCGAAGAGACCCAGTACTTC

d_gene: TRBD1
v_gene: TRBV7-2
abundance: .
j_gene: TRBJ1-5
CDR3aa: CASGLKRGQQPQHF
CDR3nt: TGTGCCAGCGGACTAAAGAGGGGGCAACAGCCCCAGCATTTT

d_gene: .
v_gene: TRBV7-3
abundance: few
j_gene: TRBJ2-1
CDR3aa: CASSLAGNVYNEQFF
CDR3nt: TGTGCCAGCAGCTTAGCGGGAAACGTTTACAATGAGCAGTTCTTC

d_gene: .
v_gene: TRBV28
abundance: few
j_gene: TRBJ2-5
CDR3aa: CASSLLRIWETQYF
CDR3nt: TGTGCCAGCAGTCTCCTGCGCATATGGGAGACCCAGTACTTC

d_gene: .
v_gene: TRBV7-2
abundance: .
j_gene: TRBJ2-2
CDR3aa: CASAPPGRGESGELFF
CDR3nt: TGTGCCAGCGCGCCCCCGGGGCGGGGTGAATCCGGGGAGCTGTTTTTT

d_gene: .
v_gene: TRBV30
abundance: .
j_gene: TRBJ2-7
CDR3aa: CAWSGDSYEQYF
CDR3nt: TGTGCCTGGAGTGGGGACTCCTACGAGCAGTACTTC

d_gene: .
v_gene: TRBV20-1
abundance: few
j_gene: TRBJ1-6
CDR3aa: CSASNEGNNSPLHF
CDR3nt: TGCAGTGCTAGCAACGAGGGGAATAATTCACCCCTCCACTTT